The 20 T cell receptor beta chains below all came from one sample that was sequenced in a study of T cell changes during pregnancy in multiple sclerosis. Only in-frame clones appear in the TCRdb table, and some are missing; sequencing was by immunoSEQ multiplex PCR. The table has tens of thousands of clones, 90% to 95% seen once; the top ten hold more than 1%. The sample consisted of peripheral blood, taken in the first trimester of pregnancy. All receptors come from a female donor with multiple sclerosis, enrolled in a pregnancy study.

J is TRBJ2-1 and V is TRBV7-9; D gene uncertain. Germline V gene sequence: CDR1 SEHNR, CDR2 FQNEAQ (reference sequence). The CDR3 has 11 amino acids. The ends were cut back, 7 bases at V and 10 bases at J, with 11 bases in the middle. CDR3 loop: CASTSLGEQFF. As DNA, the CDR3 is TGTGCCAGCACTTCCCTCGGGGAGCAGTTCTTC.

CDR3 amino acids: CAWSVGVLGEQFF. In DNA, the CDR3 is TGTGCCTGGAGTGTAGGGGTCCTCGGTGAGCAGTTCTTC. This chain connects TRBV30 to TRBJ2-1; D might be TRBD1 (5 bases). Trimming pared 0 bases from V and 9 bases from J, leaving 12 bases between. The CDR3 has 13 amino acids. CDR1 and CDR2 (germline): GTSNPN, SVGIG (reference sequence).

The DNA of the CDR3 is TGTGCCAGCAGCCGGGGGGGCCTCTCCTACAATGAGCAGTTCTTC. Translating gives CASSRGGLSYNEQFF. The chain combines TRBV9 with TRBJ2-1; 8 bases are a match to TRBD2. CDR3 size: 15 residues. V lost 4 bases to trimming and J lost 0 bases; unmatched junction nucleotides: 3. Germline CDR1 reads SGDLS; CDR2 reads YYNGEE.

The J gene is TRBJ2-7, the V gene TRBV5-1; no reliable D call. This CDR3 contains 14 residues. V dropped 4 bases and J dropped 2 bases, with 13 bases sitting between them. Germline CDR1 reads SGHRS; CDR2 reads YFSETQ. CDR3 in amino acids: CASSARTNTYEQYF. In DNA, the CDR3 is TGCGCCAGCAGCGCCAGAACTAATACCTACGAGCAGTACTTC.

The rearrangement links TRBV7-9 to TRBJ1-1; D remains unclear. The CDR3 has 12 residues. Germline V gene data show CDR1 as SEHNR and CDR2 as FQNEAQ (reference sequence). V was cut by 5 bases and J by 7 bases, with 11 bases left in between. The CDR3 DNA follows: TGTGCCAGCAGCCGCGGCGGGCTTGAAGCTTTCTTT. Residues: CASSRGGLEAFF.

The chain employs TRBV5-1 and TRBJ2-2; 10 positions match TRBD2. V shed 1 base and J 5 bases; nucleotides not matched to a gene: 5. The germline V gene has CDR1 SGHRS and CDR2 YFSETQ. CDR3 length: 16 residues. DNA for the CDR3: TGCGCCAGCAGCTTGAGTGGACTAGCGGTTACCGGGGAGCTGTTTTTT. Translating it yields CASSLSGLAVTGELFF.

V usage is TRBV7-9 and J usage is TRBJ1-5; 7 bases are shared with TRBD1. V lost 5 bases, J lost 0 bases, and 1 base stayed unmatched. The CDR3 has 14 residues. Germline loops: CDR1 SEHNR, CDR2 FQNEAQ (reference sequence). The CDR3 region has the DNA TGTGCCAGCAGCGGACAGGCTAGCAATCAGCCCCAGCATTTT. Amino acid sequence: CASSGQASNQPQHF.

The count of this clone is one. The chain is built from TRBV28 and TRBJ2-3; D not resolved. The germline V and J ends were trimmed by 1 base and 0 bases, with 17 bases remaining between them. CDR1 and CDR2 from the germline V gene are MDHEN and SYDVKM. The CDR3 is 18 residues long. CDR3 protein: CASSLYPATRPSTDTQYF. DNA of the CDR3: TGTGCCAGCAGTTTATACCCCGCGACAAGACCTAGCACAGATACGCAGTATTTT.

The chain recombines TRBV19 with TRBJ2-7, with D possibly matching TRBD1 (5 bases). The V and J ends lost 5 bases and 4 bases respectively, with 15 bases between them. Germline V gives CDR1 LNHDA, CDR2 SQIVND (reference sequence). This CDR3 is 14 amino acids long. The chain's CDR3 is CASSAAGFGYEQYF. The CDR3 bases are TGTGCCAGTAGTGCAGCAGGGTTTGGGTACGAGCAGTACTTC.

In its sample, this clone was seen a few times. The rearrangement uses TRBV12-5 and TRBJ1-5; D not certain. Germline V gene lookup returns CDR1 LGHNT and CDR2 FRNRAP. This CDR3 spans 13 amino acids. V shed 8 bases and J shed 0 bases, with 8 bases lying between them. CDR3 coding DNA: TGTGCTAGTTCTCTATATAGCAATCAGCCCCAGCATTTT. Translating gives CASSLYSNQPQHF.

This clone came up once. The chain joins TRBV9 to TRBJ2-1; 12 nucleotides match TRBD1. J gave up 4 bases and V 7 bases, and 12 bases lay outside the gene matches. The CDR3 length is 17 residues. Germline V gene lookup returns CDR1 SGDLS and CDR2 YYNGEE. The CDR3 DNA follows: TGTGCCAGCGGCCACTTCCGGGACAGGGGGCTTTACAATGAGCAGTTCTTC. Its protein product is CASGHFRDRGLYNEQFF.

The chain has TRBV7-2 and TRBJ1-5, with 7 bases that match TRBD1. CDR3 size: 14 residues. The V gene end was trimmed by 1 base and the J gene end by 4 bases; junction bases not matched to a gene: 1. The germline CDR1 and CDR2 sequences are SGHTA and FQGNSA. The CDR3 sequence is CASSLDRGNQPQHF. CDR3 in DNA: TGTGCCAGCAGCTTAGACAGGGGAAATCAGCCCCAGCATTTT. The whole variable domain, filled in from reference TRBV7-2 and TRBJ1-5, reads GAGVSQSPSNKVTEKGKDVELRCDPISGHTALYWYRQSLGQGLEFLIYFQGNSAPDKSGLPSDRFSAERTGGSVSTLTIQRTQQEDSAVYLCASSLDRGNQPQHFGDGTRLSIL.

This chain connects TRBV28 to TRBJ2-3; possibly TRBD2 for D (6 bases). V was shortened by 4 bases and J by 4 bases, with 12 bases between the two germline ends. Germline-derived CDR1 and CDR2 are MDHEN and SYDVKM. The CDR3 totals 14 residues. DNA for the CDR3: TGTGCCAGCAGTTCTCAGACTAGACCAGATACGCAGTATTTT. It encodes CASSSQTRPDTQYF. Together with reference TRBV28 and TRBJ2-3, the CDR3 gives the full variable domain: DVKVTQSSRYLVKRTGEKVFLECVQDMDHENMFWYRQDPGLGLRLIYFSYDVKMKEKGDIPEGYSVSREKKERFSLILESASTNQTSMYLCASSSQTRPDTQYFGPGTRLTVL.

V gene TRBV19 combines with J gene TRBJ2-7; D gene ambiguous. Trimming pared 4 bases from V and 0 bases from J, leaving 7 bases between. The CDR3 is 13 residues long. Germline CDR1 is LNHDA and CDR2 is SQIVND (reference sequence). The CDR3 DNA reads TGTGCCAGTAGTAGGTTGGCCTCCTACGAGCAGTACTTC. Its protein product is CASSRLASYEQYF. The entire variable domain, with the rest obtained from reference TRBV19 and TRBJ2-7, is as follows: DGGITQSPKYLFRKEGQNVTLSCEQNLNHDAMYWYRQDPGQGLRLIYYSQIVNDFQKGDIAEGYSVSREKKESFPLTVTSAQKNPTAFYLCASSRLASYEQYFGPGTRLTVT.

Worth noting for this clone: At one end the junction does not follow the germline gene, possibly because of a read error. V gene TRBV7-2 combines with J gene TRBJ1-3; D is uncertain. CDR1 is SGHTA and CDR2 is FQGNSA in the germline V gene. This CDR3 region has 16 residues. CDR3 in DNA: TGTGCCAGCAGCTTAGTCGGCAGCGGCGTTGGAGACACCATATATTTT. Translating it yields CASSLVGSGVGDTIYF. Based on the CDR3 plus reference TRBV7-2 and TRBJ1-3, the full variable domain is GAGVSQSPSNKVTEKGKDVELRCDPISGHTALYWYRQSLGQGLEFLIYFQGNSAPDKSGLPSDRFSAERTGGSVSTLTIQRTQQEDSAVYLCASSLVGSGVGDTIYFGEGSWLTVV.

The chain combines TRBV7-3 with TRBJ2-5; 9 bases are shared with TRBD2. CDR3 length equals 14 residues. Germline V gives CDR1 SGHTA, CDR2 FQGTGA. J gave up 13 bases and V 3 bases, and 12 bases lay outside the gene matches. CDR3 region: CASSLAQRGVPRYF. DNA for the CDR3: TGTGCCAGCAGCTTGGCTCAGCGGGGGGTTCCCCGGTACTTC.

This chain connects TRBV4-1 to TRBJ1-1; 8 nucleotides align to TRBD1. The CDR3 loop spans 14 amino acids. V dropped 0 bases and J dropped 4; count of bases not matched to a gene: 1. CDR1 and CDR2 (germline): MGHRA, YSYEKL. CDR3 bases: TGCGCCAGCAGCCAAGAGGACAGGGTCACTGAAGCTTTCTTT. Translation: CASSQEDRVTEAFF.

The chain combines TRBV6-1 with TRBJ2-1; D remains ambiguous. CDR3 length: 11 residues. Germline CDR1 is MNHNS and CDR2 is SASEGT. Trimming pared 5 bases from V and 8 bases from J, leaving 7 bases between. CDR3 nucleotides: TGTGCCAGCAGTTTCCTTTATGAGCAGTTCTTC. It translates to CASSFLYEQFF.

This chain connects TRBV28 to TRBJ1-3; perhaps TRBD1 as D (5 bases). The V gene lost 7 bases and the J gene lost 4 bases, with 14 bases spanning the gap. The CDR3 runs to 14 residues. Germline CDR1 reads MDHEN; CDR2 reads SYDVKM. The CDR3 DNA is TGTGCCAGCATGCCCCCAGGGAAAGGAAACACCATATATTTT. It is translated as CASMPPGKGNTIYF.

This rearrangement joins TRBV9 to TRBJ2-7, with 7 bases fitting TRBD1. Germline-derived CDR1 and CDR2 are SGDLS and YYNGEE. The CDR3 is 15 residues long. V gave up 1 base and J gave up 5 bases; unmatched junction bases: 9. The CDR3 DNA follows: TGTGCCAGCAGCGTAACGGGGACAGCCTGGGACGAGCAGTACTTC. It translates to CASSVTGTAWDEQYF.